What follows are 11 T cell receptor beta chains derived from one specimen sequenced in a study of T cell changes during pregnancy in multiple sclerosis. Assay: immunoSEQ multiplex PCR; the TCRdb copy retains only in-frame clones and omits some. The data contain about 120,000 clones, approximately 93% of them seen just once; the ten biggest clones take up less than 7.5%. The sample here was peripheral blood, taken before pregnancy. The receptor set was obtained from a female donor with multiple sclerosis, enrolled in a pregnancy study.

J is TRBJ2-2 and V is TRBV10-1, with D unclear. CDR1 WNHNN and CDR2 SYGVQD come from the germline V gene (reference sequence). CDR3 length: 14 residues. Trimming removed 3 bases from V and 8 bases from J, with 13 bases in between. The CDR3 DNA reads TGCGCCAGCAGTGATAAGAGGCCCGTTGGGGAGCTGTTTTTT. As protein: CASSDKRPVGELFF.

The chain joins TRBV28 to TRBJ1-3; TRBD1 matches at 9 bases. Germline assignment: CDR1 MDHEN and CDR2 SYDVKM. The CDR3 extends over 13 amino acids. Trimming cost V 6 bases and J 8 bases; bases outside gene matches: 5. As DNA, the CDR3 is TGTGCCAGCAGGCTACAGGGGGCGTACACCATATATTTT. Its translation: CASRLQGAYTIYF. Full variable domain (outside the CDR3, taken from reference TRBV28 and TRBJ1-3): DVKVTQSSRYLVKRTGEKVFLECVQDMDHENMFWYRQDPGLGLRLIYFSYDVKMKEKGDIPEGYSVSREKKERFSLILESASTNQTSMYLCASRLQGAYTIYFGEGSWLTVV.

The CDR3 bases are TGTGCCAGTAGTAAAAGGACTAGCGGGAGCGATGAGCAGTTCTTC. Translated: CASSKRTSGSDEQFF. This chain links TRBV19 with TRBJ2-1, with 13 bases aligning to TRBD2. The germline CDR1 and CDR2 sequences are LNHDA and SQIVND (reference sequence). V was pared by 4 bases and J by 8 bases, with 5 bases of the junction left unmatched. This CDR3 is 15 amino acids long.

The CDR3, as DNA: TGTGCCAGCAGCTCGGGACAGTTACAGGGGGTAAATCAGCCCCAGCATTTT. It is translated as CASSSGQLQGVNQPQHF. The rearrangement uses TRBV7-2 and TRBJ1-5; 8 positions match TRBD1. This CDR3 has 17 amino acids. J lost 4 bases, V lost 4 bases, and 12 bases had no gene match. Germline V gene data show CDR1 as SGHTA and CDR2 as FQGNSA.

This chain links TRBV10-3 with TRBJ1-1; 7 bases fit TRBD1. Per the germline V gene, CDR1 is ENHRY and CDR2 is SYGVKD. The trim removed 6 bases at V and 5 bases at J, leaving 6 bases unmatched. This CDR3 contains 13 residues. This chain's CDR3 is CAIRFDRDTEAFF. The CDR3 DNA follows: TGTGCCATCAGATTCGACAGGGATACTGAAGCTTTCTTT.

The chain couples TRBV27 to TRBJ2-1, with TRBD2 matching 7 bases. V lost 3 bases, J lost 8 bases, and 13 bases stayed unmatched. Germline V gene lookup returns CDR1 MNHEY and CDR2 SMNVEV (reference sequence). This CDR3 has 16 residues. CDR3 protein: CASSLAKAGITDEQFF. The CDR3 DNA reads TGTGCCAGCAGTTTGGCGAAAGCGGGAATAACCGATGAGCAGTTCTTC.

The chain couples TRBV6-5 to TRBJ2-6; D ambiguous. Germline V gene sequence: CDR1 MNHEY, CDR2 SVGAGI. CDR3 length equals 16 residues. The V and J ends lost 0 bases and 4 bases respectively, with 10 bases between them. CDR3 residues: CASSYSGVGGANVLTF. CDR3 nucleotides: TGTGCCAGCAGTTACTCGGGCGTCGGAGGGGCCAACGTCCTGACTTTC.

This chain uses TRBV2 with TRBJ2-5; a weak D match, TRBD1 (5 bases). Germline CDR1 reads SNHLY; CDR2 reads FYNNEI. There are 13 residues in the CDR3. V was cut by 7 bases and J by 6 bases, with 15 bases left in between. The CDR3 nucleotides are TGTGCCAGCACGGTGGGCCAGGGTCAGACCCAGTACTTC. Its translation is CASTVGQGQTQYF.

The chain has TRBV18 and TRBJ1-6; a weak D match, TRBD1 (5 bases). Trimming stripped 2 bases from V and 7 bases from J, with 9 bases between. CDR1 KGHSH and CDR2 LQKENI come from the germline V gene. The CDR3 is made up of 14 amino acids. The CDR3 is CASSPKQGNSPLHF. CDR3 sequence (DNA): TGTGCCAGCTCACCAAAGCAGGGAAATTCACCCCTCCACTTT.

This sequence joins TRBV15 and TRBJ1-5; D not resolved. Germline values: CDR1 LNHNV, CDR2 YYDKDF (reference sequence). V was trimmed by 6 bases and J by 0 bases, leaving 12 bases between them. The CDR3 is made up of 15 amino acids. CDR3 DNA: TGTGCCACCAGTACCCTAATAAATAGCAATCAGCCCCAGCATTTT. The encoded protein is CATSTLINSNQPQHF.

CDR3 sequence reads: CASSRAGPETEAFF. CDR3 DNA sequence: TGTGCCAGTAGTCGGGCAGGGCCCGAAACTGAAGCTTTCTTT. The gene calls are TRBV19 and TRBJ1-1; a weak D match, TRBD1 (5 bases). Trimming left V 5 bases short and J 5 bases short, with 15 bases between. The CDR3 is 14 amino acids. CDR1 and CDR2 from the germline V gene are LNHDA and SQIVND (reference sequence).